This entry lists 13 T cell receptor beta chains sequenced from one sample in a study of blood T cells in healthy people across ages. It was with a sample-barcoded 5' primer and a J-beta primer mix that a second PCR of about 7 to 12 cycles was run. One entry per CDR3 protein results from TCRdb running MiXCR on the 5' RACE reads. The profile shows 650,000 to 900,000 distinct CDR3 sequences, around two thirds of them singletons. Material for sequencing was blood. The receptors here all came from a man in his thirties or forties in good health.

The J gene is TRBJ2-7, the V gene TRBV11-1; D possibly matches TRBD1 or TRBD2 (6 bases each). The J call may be in error: the DNA end matches TRBJ2-5 better. The CDR3 has 12 residues. CDR1 and CDR2 from the germline V gene are SGHAT and FQDESV (reference sequence). The CDR3: CASSPGAETQYF. The CDR3 nucleotides are TGTGCCAGCAGCCCGGGGGCAGAGACCCAGTACTTC.

The chain carries TRBV6-5 and TRBJ2-5; D gene uncertain. CDR1 is MNHEY and CDR2 is SVGAGI in the germline V gene. This CDR3 comprises 13 residues. V gave up 0 bases and J gave up 5 bases, with 7 bases separating them. CDR3 nucleotides: TGTGCCAGCAGTTACTCGCCCGGGGAGACCCAGTACTTC. Translating gives CASSYSPGETQYF.

This clonotype was seen only a few times. This chain connects TRBV5-6 to TRBJ1-2; no clear D gene. Per the germline V gene, CDR1 is SGHDT and CDR2 is YYEEEE. V lost 2 bases and J lost 4, with 12 bases in between. CDR3 length: 14 residues. The CDR3, as DNA: TGTGCCAGCAGCTTAGTCCAGAGCCGCTATGGCTACACCTTC. Translated: CASSLVQSRYGYTF.

The gene calls are TRBV5-6 and TRBJ2-2; D unclear. The CDR3 sequence is 16 residues long. Trimming cost V 4 bases and J 1 base, with 14 bases left between them. Germline CDR1 SGHDT, CDR2 YYEEEE. In DNA form, the CDR3 reads TGTGCCAGCAGCCCCGGCGGCTCCCTGAACACCGGGGAGCTGTTTTTT. Translation gives CASSPGGSLNTGELFF.

This clonotype came up a few times. The chain uses TRBV25-1 and TRBJ2-3, with 12 bases lining up with TRBD1. Germline CDR1 reads MGHDK; CDR2 reads SYGVNS. V shed 6 bases and J 6 bases; nucleotides not matched to a gene: 10. This CDR3 has 16 residues. CDR3: CASSHWDRGQEDTQYF. DNA of the CDR3: TGTGCCAGCAGCCACTGGGACAGGGGGCAGGAGGATACGCAGTATTTT.

The chain links TRBV7-9 to TRBJ2-3, with D possibly matching TRBD1 (5 bases). This CDR3 has 14 residues. The germline V gene encodes CDR1 SEHNR and CDR2 FQNEAQ (reference sequence). Trimming stripped 2 bases from V and 10 bases from J, with 16 bases between. The CDR3 here is CASSLWVREEAQYF. The DNA for the CDR3 is TGTGCCAGCAGCTTATGGGTCAGGGAAGAGGCGCAGTATTTT.

The chain combines TRBV5-5 with TRBJ2-5, with TRBD1 matching over 10 bases. This CDR3 contains 15 residues. V trimming: 3 bases; J trimming: 6 bases; junction bases outside the gene matches: 8. CDR1 and CDR2 (germline): SGHKS, YYEKEE (reference sequence). The CDR3 DNA follows: TGTGCCAGCAGCTCCTGGACAGGGGGTGTCAAGACCCAGTACTTC. Residues: CASSSWTGGVKTQYF.

V and J are TRBV9 and TRBJ2-4; the match to TRBD1 covers 9 bases. CDR1 SGDLS and CDR2 YYNGEE come from the germline V gene. The CDR3 is 16 amino acids. J was trimmed by 13 bases and V by 4 bases; bases with no gene match: 18. The CDR3 DNA reads as TGTGCCAGCAGCTTACGGGACAGGGAATTGCCCTACAAGCAGTACTTC. Protein product: CASSLRDRELPYKQYF.

J is TRBJ2-7 and V is TRBV6-1; no clear D. V lost 2 bases and J lost 3, with 14 bases in between. Germline CDR1 and CDR2: MNHNS and SASEGT. The CDR3 totals 15 residues. As DNA, the CDR3 is TGTGCCAGCAGTGAACCTGGCACAGCGATCTACGAGCAGTACTTC. Translation gives CASSEPGTAIYEQYF.

In its sample, this clonotype was seen once. This chain uses TRBV7-9 with TRBJ2-1; D is possibly TRBD2 (7 bases). The V gene's germline CDR1 is SEHNR and CDR2 FQNEAQ (reference sequence). This CDR3 spans 17 amino acids. V was pared by 6 bases and J by 0 bases, with 18 bases between. In nucleotides, the CDR3 is TGTGCCAGCAGGGGGGCCAGGGAGGGAAGCTCCTACAATGAGCAGTTCTTC. Amino acids: CASRGAREGSSYNEQFF.

The chain carries TRBV7-2 and TRBJ1-5, with D tentatively TRBD1 (5 bases). With 6 bases removed from V and 7 bases from J, the gap between germline ends came to 13 bases. The CDR3 contains 13 residues. The germline CDR1 and CDR2 sequences are SGHTA and FQGNSA. CDR3 sequence reads: CASRPPGDQPQHF. The CDR3 DNA sequence: TGTGCCAGCAGACCGCCGGGGGACCAGCCCCAGCATTTT.

Concerning this clonotype itself: A read error is possible here, since a much larger clone lies one base away. J is TRBJ2-7 and V is TRBV4-3; 7 bases agree with TRBD1. CDR1 and CDR2 from the germline V gene are LGHNA and YSLEER. The CDR3 consists of 14 residues. CDR3 sequence: CACSQGDSSYEQYF. In DNA, the CDR3 is TGCGCCTGCAGCCAAGGGGACAGCTCCTACGAGCAGTACTTC.

V gene TRBV2 combines with J gene TRBJ2-6; TRBD1 matches 7 bases. Unmatched junction bases numbered 6, after V lost 11 bases and J lost 2 bases. The CDR3 is 14 residues long. Germline values: CDR1 SNHLY, CDR2 FYNNEI. CDR3 residues: CAGTVLTGANVLTF. CDR3 nucleotide sequence: TGTGCCGGGACAGTCCTCACTGGGGCCAACGTCCTGACTTTC.